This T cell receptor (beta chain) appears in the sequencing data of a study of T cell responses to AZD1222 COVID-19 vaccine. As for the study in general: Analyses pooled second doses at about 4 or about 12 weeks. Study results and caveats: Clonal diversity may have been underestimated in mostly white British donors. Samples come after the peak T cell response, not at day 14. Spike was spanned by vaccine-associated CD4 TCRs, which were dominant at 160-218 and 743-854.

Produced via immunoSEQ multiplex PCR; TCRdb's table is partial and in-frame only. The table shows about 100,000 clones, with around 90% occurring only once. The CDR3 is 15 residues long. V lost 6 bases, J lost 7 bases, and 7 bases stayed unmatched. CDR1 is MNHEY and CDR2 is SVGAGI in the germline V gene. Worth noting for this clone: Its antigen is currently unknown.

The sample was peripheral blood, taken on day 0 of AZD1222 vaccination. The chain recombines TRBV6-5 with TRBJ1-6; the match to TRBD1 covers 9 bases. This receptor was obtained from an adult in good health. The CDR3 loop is CASSRDRARNSPLHF. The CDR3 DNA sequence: TGTGCCAGCAGCCGGGACAGGGCGAGGAATTCACCCCTCCACTTT.